This T cell receptor beta chain was documented in a study of blood T cell repertoires in COVID-19. Study details: COVID-19 samples, acute and convalescent, were from the United States, Italy and Spain. From T cells, B-cell-depleted T cells, or PBMCs came the material, which was cDNA or gDNA.

The V gene end was trimmed by 0 bases and the J gene end by 2 bases; junction bases not matched to a gene: 6. Germline lookup yields CDR1 SGHRS and CDR2 YFSETQ. The length of the CDR3 is 16 residues. Patients of the Seattle cohort, enrolled during active infection, were followed longitudinally. In the original analysis: Reference gene primer amplification gave estimated nucleated cell counts. Measured with immunoSEQ multiplex PCR; TCRdb has only the in-frame clones, and not every one. For V, J and clone size, that table is used; D and trimming come from the DNA. The repertoire consists of almost 250,000 clones, with about 83% occurring once and the leading ten covering 5.5% to 6.5%.

The chain joins TRBV5-1 to TRBJ1-1; TRBD1 aligns across 8 bases. Sequencing was performed on peripheral blood. The origin of this receptor is an elderly woman with COVID-19, enrolled during active disease. The CDR3 region is CASSLGAQGVNTEAFF. DNA of the CDR3: TGCGCCAGCAGCTTGGGGGCACAGGGGGTTAACACTGAAGCTTTCTTT.